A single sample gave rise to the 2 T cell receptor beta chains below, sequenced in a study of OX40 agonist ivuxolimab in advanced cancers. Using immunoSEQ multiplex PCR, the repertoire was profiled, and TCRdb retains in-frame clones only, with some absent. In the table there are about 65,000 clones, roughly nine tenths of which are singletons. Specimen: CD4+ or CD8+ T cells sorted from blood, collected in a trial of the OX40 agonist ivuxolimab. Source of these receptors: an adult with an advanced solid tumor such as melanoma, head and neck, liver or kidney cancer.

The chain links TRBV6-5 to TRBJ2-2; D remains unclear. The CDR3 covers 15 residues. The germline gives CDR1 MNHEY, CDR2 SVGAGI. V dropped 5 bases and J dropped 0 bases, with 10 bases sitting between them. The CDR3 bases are TGTGCCAGCAGTACCGGTGACGCGAACACCGGGGAGCTGTTTTTT. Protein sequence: CASSTGDANTGELFF.

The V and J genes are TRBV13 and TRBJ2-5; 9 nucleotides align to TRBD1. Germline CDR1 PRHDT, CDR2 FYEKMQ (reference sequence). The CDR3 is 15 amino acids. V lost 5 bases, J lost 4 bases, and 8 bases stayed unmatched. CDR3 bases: TGTGCCAGCAGCAAGGACAGGGGTAATTTAGAGACCCAGTACTTC. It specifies CASSKDRGNLETQYF.